This TCR beta chain derives from a study of T cell repertoires in cytomegalovirus infection. Study-level information: In public TCR beta signatures, there were indications of both CMV infection and matching HLA type.

Overall study findings and caveats: The ex vivo response was dominated by HLA-C-restricted CMV-specific TCR beta clonotypes.

TCRdb re-derived calls from the reads in MiXCR, one entry per CDR3 protein. The data show about 740,000 distinct CDR3 sequences, less than 40% seen once. This CDR3 has 17 amino acids. V gave up 6 bases and J gave up 0 bases; unmatched junction bases: 14. Per the germline V gene, CDR1 is DFQATT and CDR2 is SNEGSKA (reference sequence). This clonotype showed up just a few times. Its antigen is still unknown. What was sequenced was PBMCs. The TCR originated in a human donor in good health (CMV status not recorded). Some clones in this sample may be carry-over from other donors' samples. The chain carries TRBV20-1 and TRBJ2-7; 10 bases match TRBD1. The CDR3 bases are TGCAGTGCAGAGGGACAGGGGCCCGCCCGAAGCTCCTACGAGCAGTACTTC. Amino acid sequence: CSAEGQGPARSSYEQYF.